The 14 T cell receptor beta chains below were found in one sample sequenced in a study of molecular identifiers for immune sequencing clone quantification. Each CDR3 protein gets one entry after TCRdb re-called the PCR reads with MiXCR. The sample consists of about half a million distinct CDR3 sequences, around 25% of them appearing once. The sequenced sample consisted of naive CD8+ T cells from blood, with Jurkat cell RNA spiked in. Stated subset: FACS-sorted CD8+CD4-CCR7+CD45RA+ naive T cells. The receptor source for this set is a human donor in good health. Some libraries in this study had Jurkat cell RNA spiked in.

This clonotype was seen at least ten times. This rearrangement joins TRBV20-1 to TRBJ1-1, with 7 nucleotides matching TRBD1. The germline V gene has CDR1 DFQATT and CDR2 SNEGSKA (reference sequence). This CDR3 has 14 amino acids. The ends lost 6 bases at V and 1 base at J; junction bases unmatched: 8. CDR3 sequence (DNA): TGCAGTGCCACAGGGGTCCAACAGAACACTGAAGCTTTCTTT. This gives the protein CSATGVQQNTEAFF.

This clonotype was recorded only once. The CDR3 DNA follows: TGTGCCAGCAGCTTAGGGGACAGATTCTGCTATAATTCACCCCTCCACTTT. Protein product: CASSLGDRFCYNSPLHF. The chain combines TRBV7-2 with TRBJ1-6; 7 nucleotides match TRBD1. Germline assignment: CDR1 SGHTA and CDR2 FQGNSA. With V trimmed by 1 base and J by 3 bases, 6 bases remained unmatched. CDR3 length: 17 residues. The whole variable domain, remainder taken from reference TRBV7-2 and TRBJ1-6, is GAGVSQSPSNKVTEKGKDVELRCDPISGHTALYWYRQSLGQGLEFLIYFQGNSAPDKSGLPSDRFSAERTGGSVSTLTIQRTQQEDSAVYLCASSLGDRFCYNSPLHFGNGTRLTVT.

A remark on this clonotype: A read error may explain this, as a much larger clone is one base away. The chain combines TRBV9 with TRBJ2-1; D uncertain. V shed 0 bases and J shed 0 bases, with 7 bases lying between them. The CDR3 has 15 residues. CDR1 and CDR2 (germline): SGDLS, YYNGEE. The DNA for the CDR3 is TGTGCCAGCAGCGTAGACGAGACCTCCTACAATGAGCAGTTCTTC. Protein: CASSVDETSYNEQFF.

This sequence joins TRBV19 and TRBJ1-5; D is unclear. This CDR3 is built from 16 residues. Germline V lookup: CDR1 LNHDA, CDR2 SQIVND (reference sequence). V lost 3 bases, J lost 2 bases, and 14 bases lay in between. CDR3 DNA sequence: TGTGCCAGTAGTATTGCGGGCTACATTGGCAATCAGCCCCAGCATTTT. Protein product: CASSIAGYIGNQPQHF.

This clonotype has more than one count but fewer than ten. The V call is TRBV4-3, the J call TRBJ1-1; D gene ambiguous. This CDR3 region has 14 residues. V was trimmed by 0 bases and J by 4 bases, leaving 9 bases between them. The germline V gene encodes CDR1 LGHNA and CDR2 YSLEER. CDR3 in amino acids: CASSQDNTGTEAFF. CDR3 DNA sequence: TGCGCCAGCAGCCAAGACAACACGGGCACTGAAGCTTTCTTT.

V gene TRBV3-1 combines with J gene TRBJ2-1, with 10 bases identical to TRBD1. V lost 0 bases, J lost 4 bases, and 6 bases stayed unmatched. CDR3 length: 17 amino acids. Germline lookup yields CDR1 LGHDT and CDR2 YNNKEL (reference sequence). This chain's CDR3 is CASSQDLTGGAYNEQFF. CDR3 bases: TGTGCCAGCAGCCAAGATTTGACAGGGGGCGCGTACAATGAGCAGTTCTTC.

About this clonotype: Being one base from a much bigger clone, this may be a read error. The CDR3 nucleotides are TGTGCCAGCAGAAGGTCCGGACTAGCGGGGAGCACAGATACGCAGTATTTT. Its translation: CASRRSGLAGSTDTQYF. V usage is TRBV7-2 and J usage is TRBJ2-3; TRBD2 matches 12 bases. Per the germline V gene, CDR1 is SGHTA and CDR2 is FQGNSA. This CDR3 has 17 amino acids. V shed 6 bases and J 0 bases; nucleotides not matched to a gene: 7. The full variable domain, with the rest looked up from reference TRBV7-2 and TRBJ2-3, is GAGVSQSPSNKVTEKGKDVELRCDPISGHTALYWYRQSLGQGLEFLIYFQGNSAPDKSGLPSDRFSAERTGGSVSTLTIQRTQQEDSAVYLCASRRSGLAGSTDTQYFGPGTRLTVL.

This clonotype showed up many times. The chain joins TRBV7-6 to TRBJ2-7; D might be TRBD1 (6 bases). Germline values: CDR1 SGHVS, CDR2 FNYEAQ. The length of the CDR3 is 16 residues. V lost 1 base to trimming and J lost 9 bases, with 22 bases between them. CDR3 DNA: TGTGCCAGCAGCTTAGACAAGACAGGAACCCAATCCGGGCAGTACTTC. Translating gives CASSLDKTGTQSGQYF.

V is TRBV10-3 and J is TRBJ1-1; D is undetermined. Trimming cost V 9 bases and J 0 bases, with 11 bases left between them. Germline loops: CDR1 ENHRY, CDR2 SYGVKD. The CDR3 is 13 amino acids. This chain's CDR3 is CAIEDPMNTEAFF. In DNA, the CDR3 is TGTGCCATAGAGGACCCTATGAACACTGAAGCTTTCTTT.

The V gene is TRBV12-3 or TRBV12-4, the J gene TRBJ2-3; D is unresolved. This CDR3 comprises 15 residues. V was cut by 1 base and J by 2 bases, with 10 bases left in between. CDR3 nucleotides: TGTGCCAGCAGTTTAGGCTACGCTTACACAGATACGCAGTATTTT. It specifies CASSLGYAYTDTQYF.

The sample holds a few counts of this clonotype. This may be a read error: a much more frequent sequence differs by one nucleotide. V and J are TRBV29-1 and TRBJ2-3; a weak D match, TRBD2 (5 bases). Germline CDR1 SQVTM, CDR2 ANQGSEA. CDR3 length equals 15 residues. This chain's CDR3 is CSVEVSEPSTDTRYF. The CDR3 DNA reads as TGCAGCGTTGAAGTCTCAGAACCTAGCACAGATACGCGGTATTTT.

As to this clonotype: The junction and the germline gene differ at one end; a read error may be behind it. The chain recombines TRBV14 with TRBJ2-3; D is perhaps TRBD1 (5 bases). CDR1 and CDR2 (germline): SGHDN, FVKESK. This CDR3 region has 13 residues. The DNA of the CDR3 is TGTGCCAGCAGCCTCCTTTCGACAGATACGCGGTATTTT. It is translated as CASSLLSTDTRYF.

Notes on this clonotype: Compared with germline, one end of the junction differs, possibly owing to a read error. The J gene is TRBJ2-7, the V gene TRBV7-2; D is undetermined. Germline CDR1 and CDR2: SGHTA and FQGNSA. The CDR3 loop spans 11 amino acids. CDR3 DNA sequence: TGTGCCAGCCGCCCCGGCCACGAGCAGCACTTC. Encoded protein: CASRPGHEQHF.

The CDR3 DNA sequence: TGTGCCAGCAGTTTACTTCGCACTAGCGGGAGCCTTCTACCTACCGAGCAGTACTTC. Protein product: CASSLLRTSGSLLPTEQYF. The rearrangement links TRBV28 to TRBJ2-7, with TRBD2 identical over 11 bases. Germline V gives CDR1 MDHEN, CDR2 SYDVKM. V was pared by 2 bases and J by 6 bases, with 18 bases of the junction left unmatched. The CDR3 has 19 residues.